This TCR beta chain was retrieved from a study of T-cell reconstitution after alpha-beta-depleted transplantation in children. In this sample, this clonotype turned up a few times. Antigen unknown. Unique molecular identifiers were incorporated when the TCRbeta library was constructed. TCRdb independently ran MiXCR on the PCR reads; one entry per CDR3 protein. The sample lists 200,000 to 250,000 distinct CDR3 sequences, roughly 8.2% occurring once. Study-wide points: It was reported that alpha-beta T cells came from several hundred expanded graft clones (about two months after transplant).

Germline V CDR1 and CDR2: MDHEN, SYDVKM. The CDR3 sequence is 13 residues long. Trimming stripped 4 bases from V and 3 bases from J, with 6 bases between. The TCR originated in a male patient aged 10-17 years who had a stem cell transplant for acute lymphoblastic leukemia, so the T cells may come from the graft donor. The sequences come from PBMCs, mostly from graft donor cells, collected 180 days after TCRalphabeta/CD19-depleted stem cell transplant. The J gene is TRBJ2-2, the V gene TRBV28; D gene unclear. The CDR3 DNA reads as TGTGCCAGCAGTTCCCCATACACCGGGGAGCTGTTTTTT. This encodes CASSSPYTGELFF.